The 18 T cell receptor beta chains presented below share a single source sample, sequenced in a study of identical twins' blood T cells. MiXCR, run by TCRdb on the 5' RACE reads, gives a single entry per CDR3 protein. Found here are around 380,000 distinct CDR3 sequences, approximately 30% of them singletons; the top ten hold 6.1%. The sample was PBMCs. The source is a woman aged 18 to 49 in good health.

The sample holds many counts of this clonotype. V is TRBV6-5 and J is TRBJ1-1, with 11 bases identical to TRBD1. The germline V gene encodes CDR1 MNHEY and CDR2 SVGAGI. The junction had 5 bases not matched to a gene; V was cut back by 6 bases and J by 11 bases. CDR3 length: 12 amino acids. The CDR3 nucleotides read TGTGCCAGCAGCCGGGACAGGGGGTATGCTTTCTTT. It encodes CASSRDRGYAFF.

This clonotype was seen repeatedly, ten times or more. This rearrangement joins TRBV14 to TRBJ1-4; D possibly corresponds to TRBD1 (5 bases). Looked up from germline, CDR1 is SGHDN and CDR2 is FVKESK. The CDR3 has 15 residues. With 0 bases removed from V and 7 bases from J, the gap between germline ends came to 12 bases. The CDR3: CASSQDLSGGEKLFF. For the CDR3, the DNA is TGTGCCAGCAGCCAAGATCTCAGCGGGGGTGAAAAACTGTTTTTT.

The chain employs TRBV9 and TRBJ2-2; the D call may be TRBD1 or TRBD2 (5 bases each). CDR1 and CDR2 (germline): SGDLS, YYNGEE. Trimming cost V 4 bases and J 3 bases, with 10 bases left between them. The CDR3 is made up of 14 amino acids. In DNA form, the CDR3 reads TGTGCCAGCAGCATCGGGACGCACACCGGGGAGCTGTTTTTT. Its protein is CASSIGTHTGELFF. The full variable domain, with the rest looked up from reference TRBV9 and TRBJ2-2, is DSGVTQTPKHLITATGQRVTLRCSPRSGDLSVYWYQQSLDQGLQFLIQYYNGEERAKGNILERFSAQQFPDLHSELNLSSLELGDSALYFCASSIGTHTGELFFGEGSRLTVL.

Comments on this clonotype: This sequence may be a read error, since a much larger clone differs from it by one base. This rearrangement joins TRBV20-1 to TRBJ1-4; no firm D call. V gave up 5 bases and J gave up 8 bases, with 18 bases separating them. The CDR3 sequence is 14 residues long. CDR1 is DFQATT and CDR2 is SNEGSKA in the germline V gene (reference sequence). CDR3 sequence: CSAHGWAGGEKLFF. DNA of the CDR3: TGCAGTGCTCATGGTTGGGCGGGAGGCGAAAAACTGTTTTTT.

This clonotype was picked up a small number of times. V is TRBV20-1 and J is TRBJ1-5; TRBD1 might be the D (5 bases). Germline assignment: CDR1 DFQATT and CDR2 SNEGSKA (reference sequence). Trimming stripped 6 bases from V and 2 bases from J, with 11 bases between. This CDR3 is 13 amino acids long. The CDR3 DNA follows: TGCAGTGCCAGGGATGTGGGCAATCAGCCCCAGCATTTT. Its protein product is CSARDVGNQPQHF.

The chain is built from TRBV6-4 and TRBJ2-1; possibly TRBD2 for D (5 bases). Trimming removed 4 bases from V and 4 bases from J, with 14 bases in between. CDR3 length: 15 residues. CDR1 is MRHNA, CDR2 SNTAGT, per germline. The CDR3 protein is CASSVRLAGYNEQFF. Written as DNA, the CDR3 is TGTGCCAGCAGTGTACGGCTAGCAGGTTACAATGAGCAGTTCTTC.

This clonotype has a handful of counts. V and J are TRBV3-1 and TRBJ2-1; no clear D. Deletions cut 1 base from V and 5 bases from J, with 6 bases between. Germline V lookup: CDR1 LGHDT, CDR2 YNNKEL (reference sequence). This CDR3 has 13 residues. For the CDR3, the DNA is TGTGCCAGCAGCCAAGCCGGCGACAATGAGCAGTTCTTC. It is translated as CASSQAGDNEQFF.

V and J are TRBV7-9 and TRBJ2-5; D assignment may be TRBD1 or TRBD2 (6 bases each). This CDR3 is 17 amino acids long. Germline V gene sequence: CDR1 SEHNR, CDR2 FQNEAQ (reference sequence). Between the trimmed V and J ends, which lost 1 base and 2 bases, there was a span of 17 bases. CDR3 DNA sequence: TGTGCCAGCAGCTTAGAAGGGGGACTGCCGAAACAAGAGACCCAGTACTTC. Translation: CASSLEGGLPKQETQYF.

With respect to this clonotype: Given a much more abundant clone one base away, this may be a read error. The chain employs TRBV24-1 and TRBJ2-1, with TRBD2 matching over 9 bases. The V gene's germline CDR1 is KGHDR and CDR2 SFDVKD. The length of the CDR3 is 16 residues. J gave up 6 bases and V 3 bases, and 8 bases lay outside the gene matches. Here the CDR3 reads CATSDHLAGSCNEQFF. Here the CDR3 DNA reads TGTGCCACCAGTGATCATCTAGCGGGGTCTTGCAATGAGCAGTTCTTC.

This clonotype was observed a handful of times. The rearrangement uses TRBV2 and TRBJ1-4; D is perhaps TRBD1 (5 bases). V was cut by 6 bases and J by 3 bases, with 14 bases left in between. Germline values: CDR1 SNHLY, CDR2 FYNNEI. There are 15 residues in the CDR3. In nucleotides, the CDR3 is TGTGCCAGCAGGGTTCCTGGGGCCTCTAATGAAAAACTGTTTTTT. Amino acid sequence: CASRVPGASNEKLFF. Using reference TRBV2 and TRBJ1-4 for the parts outside the CDR3, the full variable domain is EPEVTQTPSHQVTQMGQEVILRCVPISNHLYFYWYRQILGQKVEFLVSFYNNEISEKSEIFDDQFSVERPDGSNFTLKIRSTKLEDSAMYFCASRVPGASNEKLFFGSGTQLSVL.

A few counts support this clonotype. This sequence joins TRBV29-1 and TRBJ2-7; D is ambiguous. The V gene's germline CDR1 is SQVTM and CDR2 ANQGSEA. The CDR3 sequence is 13 residues long. Deletions cut 2 bases from V and 7 bases from J, with 15 bases between. CDR3 protein: CSVERVSGKEQYF. The CDR3 DNA sequence: TGCAGCGTTGAACGGGTCAGTGGGAAGGAGCAGTACTTC.

The chain has TRBV27 and TRBJ1-1; TRBD1 is a possible D gene (6 bases). This CDR3 spans 16 amino acids. Germline loops: CDR1 MNHEY, CDR2 SMNVEV (reference sequence). V lost 2 bases and J lost 4, with 17 bases in between. This CDR3 is CASSLLPTGGSTEAFF. The CDR3 coding sequence is TGTGCCAGCAGTTTACTTCCGACAGGAGGGTCCACTGAAGCTTTCTTT.

The chain combines TRBV7-2 with TRBJ2-3; the D gene is possibly TRBD2 (5 bases). V was trimmed by 4 bases and J by 4 bases, leaving 9 bases between them. The germline V gene encodes CDR1 SGHTA and CDR2 FQGNSA. This CDR3 comprises 13 residues. Here the CDR3 reads CASSSERADTQYF. The CDR3 DNA reads TGTGCCAGCAGCTCTGAGAGGGCAGATACGCAGTATTTT.

In this sample, this clonotype turned up a few times. The V call is TRBV20-1, the J call TRBJ2-1; D gene uncertain. CDR1 is DFQATT, CDR2 SNEGSKA, per germline (reference sequence). The V end was cut by 6 bases, the J end by 10 bases, with 16 bases between. The CDR3 is made up of 12 amino acids. As DNA, the CDR3 is TGCAGTGCCCCGATAACCCAGTGGGAGCAGTTCTTC. Amino acids: CSAPITQWEQFF.

The gene calls are TRBV12-3 or TRBV12-4 and TRBJ1-4; D gene unclear. V was clipped by 6 bases and J by 7 bases, with 9 bases between them. The CDR3 has 12 amino acids. The CDR3 nucleotides read TGTGCCAGCAGCTCGAATAGTGAAAAACTGTTTTTT. It yields the protein CASSSNSEKLFF.

In this sample, this clonotype turned up a few times. This rearrangement joins TRBV7-9 to TRBJ1-2; D uncertain. CDR1 and CDR2 (germline): SEHNR, FQNEAQ (reference sequence). The CDR3 length is 12 residues. Trimming stripped 5 bases from V and 4 bases from J, with 8 bases between. The CDR3 loop is CASSLTIYGYTF. DNA of the CDR3: TGTGCCAGCAGCCTTACAATCTATGGCTACACCTTC.

J is TRBJ2-2 and V is TRBV5-1; no firm D call. Trimming stripped 6 bases from V and 0 bases from J, with 12 bases between. Germline V CDR1 and CDR2: SGHRS, YFSETQ. This CDR3 has 15 amino acids. CDR3 bases: TGCGCCAGCACCCGGACGGAAGCGAACACCGGGGAGCTGTTTTTT. Translating gives CASTRTEANTGELFF.

The V gene is TRBV5-5, the J gene TRBJ1-5; 9 nucleotides match TRBD1. CDR3 size: 15 residues. Looked up from germline, CDR1 is SGHKS and CDR2 is YYEKEE (reference sequence). With 4 bases clipped from V and 4 bases from J, the junction kept 6 bases outside the gene matches. The CDR3 DNA is TGTGCCAGCAGCCGACCGGACAGGGGAAATCAGCCCCAGCATTTT. It codes for CASSRPDRGNQPQHF.